This T cell receptor beta chain was identified during a study of tumor-infiltrating lymphocytes in primary liver carcinoma. Study as a whole: These patients were men and women whose ages were 30 to 69 years. Notes on the study in general: Tumor-adjacent and tumor-blood pairs displayed less overlap than did pairs of tumor regions.

As for this clonotype: Its antigen is not known.

Germline loops: CDR1 SGHAT, CDR2 FQNNGV. The CDR3 is 16 residues long. Germline trimming cut 4 bases from V and 6 bases from J; bases unmatched to any gene: 8. Reverse transcription of about 500 ng total RNA with a constant-region primer produced TCR beta cDNA. Libraries for TCR beta were built through three nested multiplex PCR rounds, which together made up a slightly modified ARM-PCR procedure. A C-beta reverse primer was combined with TRBV1-TRBV30 forward primers in the first two PCR rounds, and each round had around 11 cycles. MiXCR was run by TCRdb on the multiplex PCR reads, yielding one entry per CDR3 protein. The top ten hold approximately 40% of the sample, which has about 33,000 distinct CDR3 sequences, about 79% seen once. Co-extraction of RNA and DNA was performed on roughly 17-32 mg of unsorted bulk tissue.

The V and J genes are TRBV11-2 and TRBJ2-1; TRBD2 agrees at 11 bases. This receptor was obtained from a man aged 35-49 years with primary liver carcinoma and hepatitis B virus infection. Sequencing input: liver tumor tissue from sampling region 5. Subset given: tumor region T5, tumor centre. The CDR3, as DNA: TGTGCCAGCAGCTACCCCGGGACTAGCGGTAGCAATGAGCAGTTCTTC. Translated: CASSYPGTSGSNEQFF.